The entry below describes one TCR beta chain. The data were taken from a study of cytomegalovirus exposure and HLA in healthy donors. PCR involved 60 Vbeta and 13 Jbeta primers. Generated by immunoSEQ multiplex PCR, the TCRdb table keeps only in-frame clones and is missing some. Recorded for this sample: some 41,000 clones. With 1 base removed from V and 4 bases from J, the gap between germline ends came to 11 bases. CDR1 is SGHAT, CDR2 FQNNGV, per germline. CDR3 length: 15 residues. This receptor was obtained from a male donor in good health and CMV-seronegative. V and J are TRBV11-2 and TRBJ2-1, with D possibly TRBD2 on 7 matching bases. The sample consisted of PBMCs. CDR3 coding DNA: TGTGCCAGCAGCTTAGCGGGGGGCCTGTACAATGAGCAGTTCTTC. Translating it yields CASSLAGGLYNEQFF. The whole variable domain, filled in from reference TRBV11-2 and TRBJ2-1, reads EAGVAQSPRYKIIEKRQSVAFWCNPISGHATLYWYQQILGQGPKLLIQFQNNGVVDDSQLPKDRFSAERLKGVDSTLKIQPAKLEDSAVYLCASSLAGGLYNEQFFGPGTRLTVL.